This T cell receptor beta chain appears in the sequencing data of a study of shared clonotypes between healthy human individuals. CD45RO-negative, CCR7-selected cells formed the naive CD8 fraction, which excluded terminally differentiated effector memory CD45RA+ cells. As originally analysed: Junction-only immunoSEQ data arrived without quality scores, meaning filtering differed. Clones were read by immunoSEQ multiplex PCR, and TCRdb kept only the in-frame ones, dropping some. D and trimming come from the DNA, and the V and J calls and clone size come from that table. Of 1.5 million to 2.5 million clones in the sample, about 95% were seen once. Comment on this clone: Its specificity is unknown. Other DNA sequences of this sample code for an identical CDR3.

CDR1 and CDR2 (germline): MNHEY, SVGAGI. The CDR3 is made up of 14 amino acids. The germline V and J ends were trimmed by 2 bases and 0 bases, with 6 bases remaining between them. The study, taken as a whole, reports: Among non-shared clonotypes, generation probabilities were lower than among those shared by all four donors.

Sequenced input: naive CD8+ T cells sorted from blood. The sequence derives from a man in his late teens or twenties in good health. The chain has TRBV6-5 and TRBJ2-3; the D gene could be TRBD1 or TRBD2 (5 bases each). The CDR3 loop is CASSYGGSTDTQYF. CDR3 in DNA: TGTGCCAGCAGTTACGGGGGAAGCACAGATACGCAGTATTTT.